This TCR beta chain was profiled in a study of CD8+ T cells in alopecia areata (dated by TCRdb to 2016 to 2019). For the wider study: Treated patients were enrolled in an open-label pilot trial of oral tofacitinib, 5 to 10 mg twice daily, for moderate-to-severe alopecia areata. The RNA source kit depended on sample type: the PAXgene miRNA kit for fixed scalp, the miRNeasy kit for PBMCs, and the RNeasy kit for mouse skin. In both human patients and the C3H/HeJ mouse model, the study applied high-throughput TCRbeta sequencing to look at T cell clonal expansion in alopecia areata. Patients stayed on tofacitinib for 6 to 18 months and then had 6 months of follow-up off drug so that delayed response and recurrence could be assessed. On the human side, TCRbeta sequencing was run on scalp tissue and on sorted CD4+ and CD8+ peripheral blood T cells from healthy controls and from alopecia areata patients with either patchy or totalis/universalis disease. Biopsies were taken from tofacitinib-treated patients at baseline and again at 4 and 24 weeks into treatment, and several of those patients also had a later scalp biopsy. Scalp clonality was compared across normal scalp (n=4), patchy alopecia areata scalp (n=8), and alopecia totalis/universalis scalp (n=8). In treated patients, disease severity was measured using the SALT score, which gives the percentage of scalp surface area affected. TCRbeta CDR3 regions were amplified by immunoSEQ multiplex PCR with 35 Vbeta forward and 13 Jbeta reverse primers. Results the study describes overall, beyond this receptor: Compared with normal scalp, lesional scalp had higher clonality and more expanded CD8+ clones, particularly in alopecia totalis/universalis, a pattern that suggests antigenic drive. Scalp clonality and the number of expanded CD8+ clones among the top 100 scalp clones were significantly decreased by tofacitinib. Because the treated cohort was small and had only one nonresponder, larger studies are needed to examine links between baseline CD8+ expansion and response. Unlike mouse skin, where gammadelta T cells dominate, normal human skin contains resident alphabeta T cells that get sequenced too, which complicates analysis of the scalp TCR repertoire. TCR sequences shared between patients were less clear than in mice, possibly partly because of HLA diversity in the patient population. During tofacitinib treatment, many expanded lesional clones stuck around in both scalp and blood, and this persistence may partly explain why relapse happens after treatment is stopped.

The time point tag for this specimen amounts to: about 25 weeks on oral tofacitinib. The meaning of the sample's treatment or condition label: oral pan-JAK inhibitor, 5-10 mg twice daily. Lesional scalp punch biopsies and peripheral blood were collected from alopecia areata patients. PBMCs were isolated by density centrifugation and stained for CD3, CD4 and CD8, after which CD4+ and CD8+ T cells were sorted on a FACSAria. Per the germline V gene, MGHDK is the CDR1 and SYGVNS is the CDR2. From the cysteine through the phenylalanine, the CDR3 covers 13 amino acids. This entry keeps only the CDR3 DNA: 39 bases, framed from base 1. V is shortened by 2 bases, J by 5 bases, and the region joining them spans 9 bases. This clone was found a few times. Its cognate antigen has yet to be identified. No much larger clonotype is one base removed from it; base qualities were not supplied. The library was generated by the immunoSEQ multiplex PCR assay. RNA was extracted from all samples and reverse transcribed into cDNA as template for TCR sequencing. SuperScript III was used for first-strand cDNA synthesis, primed with a 2:1 mix of oligo-dT and random hexamers. A synthetic immune receptor repertoire was used to assess amplification bias, and residual bias was removed computationally. On the study's bioinformatics: After raw reads were preprocessed to remove errors, the CDR3 was defined following IMGT conventions as running from the conserved cysteine to phenylalanine. Clonality was computed as 1 minus the Shannon entropy, with the entropy normalized by log2 of the number of productive unique TCRs. Whether each scalp clone was CD4 or CD8 was inferred by checking scalp TCRbeta sequences against the CD4 and CD8 repertoires from sorted blood. TCRdb took over this immuneACCESS table, retaining in-frame rearrangements with V and J assigned. Such tables are incomplete; in checked studies, under half of the missing clones stem from an unresolved V gene, and the remainder is unexplained. V and J calls and clone size come straight from that table; D and trimming were deduced from the DNA. The sample table lists about 180,000 clones, roughly 53% of them with a count of one. Of the sample, 10% to 13% falls within the top ten clones.

The chain is assembled from TRBV25-1 and TRBJ1-2; no D gene can be assigned with confidence. This specimen was CD8+ T cells sorted from blood, taken at week 24, from a patient treated with tofacitinib. This TCR came from a human donor with alopecia areata. The CDR3 has the sequence CASSERQSYGYTF. At the DNA level, the sequence is TGTGCCAGCAGTGAAAGGCAGTCGTATGGCTACACCTTC.